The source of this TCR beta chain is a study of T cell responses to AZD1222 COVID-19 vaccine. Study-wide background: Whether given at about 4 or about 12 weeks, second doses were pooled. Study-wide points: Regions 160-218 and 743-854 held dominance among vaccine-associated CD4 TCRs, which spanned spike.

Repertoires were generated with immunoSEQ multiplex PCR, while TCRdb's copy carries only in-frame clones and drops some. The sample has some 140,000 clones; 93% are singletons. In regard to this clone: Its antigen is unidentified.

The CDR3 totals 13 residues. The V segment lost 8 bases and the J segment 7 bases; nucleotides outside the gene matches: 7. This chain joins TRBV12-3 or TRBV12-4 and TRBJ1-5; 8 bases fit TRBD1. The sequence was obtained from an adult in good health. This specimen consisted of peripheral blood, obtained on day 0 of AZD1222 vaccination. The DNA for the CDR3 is TGTGCCAGCGCAGGGGGCGGTGGCCAGCCCCAGCATTTT. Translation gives CASAGGGGQPQHF.